A single sample gave rise to the 11 T cell receptor beta chains below, sequenced in a study of identical twins. Using its own MiXCR run on the 5' RACE reads, TCRdb lists one record per CDR3 protein. The repertoire consists of some 790,000 distinct CDR3 sequences, with roughly 20% occurring once and the leading ten covering less than 15%. This sample also appeared in a second study, on T cells expressing NK-cell markers.

The sample comprised PBMCs. These receptor sequences come from a woman between 18 and 29 years old in good health.

This clonotype was seen only a few times. The genes are TRBV28 and TRBJ2-1; 9 bases agree with TRBD1. V gave up 3 bases and J gave up 0 bases; unmatched junction bases: 9. This CDR3 region has 18 residues. The V gene's germline CDR1 is MDHEN and CDR2 SYDVKM. In DNA, the CDR3 is TGTGCCAGCAGTTTTGGGCCTTCACAGGGGGCCTCCTACAATGAGCAGTTCTTC. It yields the protein CASSFGPSQGASYNEQFF.

In this sample, this clonotype turned up many times. This rearrangement joins TRBV7-3 to TRBJ2-1; D is undetermined. The CDR3 consists of 12 residues. V was clipped by 8 bases and J by 5 bases, with 10 bases between them. Germline CDR1 SGHTA, CDR2 FQGTGA. This CDR3 is CASSRVDNEQFF. The CDR3, as DNA: TGTGCCAGCTCTAGAGTGGACAATGAGCAGTTCTTC.

This clonotype has just a few counts. The chain employs TRBV27 and TRBJ2-7; either TRBD1 or TRBD2 may fit D (5 bases each). Germline CDR1 is MNHEY and CDR2 is SMNVEV (reference sequence). This CDR3 contains 15 residues. V was clipped by 3 bases and J by 0 bases, with 12 bases between them. The CDR3 region has the DNA TGTGCCAGCAGTTTGAGGGGCAAACACTCCTACGAGCAGTACTTC. Protein: CASSLRGKHSYEQYF.

This clonotype was counted between two and nine times. The V call is TRBV5-8, the J call TRBJ2-3; TRBD2 is a possible D gene (5 bases). CDR1 SGHTS and CDR2 YDEGEE come from the germline V gene. V dropped 5 bases and J dropped 7 bases, with 14 bases sitting between them. The CDR3 contains 13 residues. The CDR3 DNA reads as TGTGCCAGCAGACACCACAGCGGTCATACGCAGTATTTT. Its translation: CASRHHSGHTQYF.

This clonotype was observed a handful of times. The chain's CDR3 is CASGHPPYGYTF. The CDR3 bases are TGTGCCAGCGGACACCCCCCCTATGGCTACACCTTC. The chain has TRBV12-3 or TRBV12-4 and TRBJ1-2; D might be TRBD1 (5 bases). This CDR3 has 12 residues. Trimming pared 8 bases from V and 4 bases from J, leaving 11 bases between.

This clonotype turned up a few times. The chain combines TRBV7-2 with TRBJ2-7; 11 bases are a match to TRBD2. The V and J ends lost 7 bases and 2 bases, in that order; junction bases with no gene match: 7. Germline lookup yields CDR1 SGHTA and CDR2 FQGNSA. CDR3 length: 15 amino acids. The CDR3 coding sequence is TGTGCCAGCACATACTTAGCGGGAGGGCCCTACGAGCAGTACTTC. The encoded protein is CASTYLAGGPYEQYF.

This clonotype was picked up a small number of times. The CDR3 is CASTPRGIQNEQFF. Here the CDR3 DNA reads TGTGCCAGCACCCCGAGGGGGATACAGAATGAGCAGTTCTTC. This chain uses TRBV7-2 with TRBJ2-1; D may be TRBD1 (6 bases). The V end was cut by 7 bases, the J end by 7 bases, with 17 bases between. In germline, CDR1 is SGHTA, CDR2 FQGNSA. The CDR3 loop spans 14 amino acids.

The chain joins TRBV20-1 to TRBJ2-7; the D is unclear. Trimming left V 6 bases short and J 4 bases short, with 16 bases between. This CDR3 spans 13 amino acids. The germline CDR1 and CDR2 sequences are DFQATT and SNEGSKA (reference sequence). The CDR3 nucleotides are TGCAGTGCCCCTCACCCCACGAGATACGAGCAGTACTTC. It encodes CSAPHPTRYEQYF.

There are a few counts of this clonotype. The chain carries TRBV6-5 and TRBJ2-5; D gene ambiguous. The ends were cut back, 0 bases at V and 6 bases at J, with 17 bases in the middle. From germline, CDR1 is MNHEY and CDR2 SVGAGI. The CDR3 totals 16 residues. In DNA, the CDR3 is TGTGCCAGCAGTTACTCGATCGGCGGTTGGGTGAAGACCCAGTACTTC. Amino acid sequence: CASSYSIGGWVKTQYF.

This chain uses TRBV15 with TRBJ1-2; no firm D call. Per germline, CDR1 LNHNV and CDR2 YYDKDF (reference sequence). CDR3 length: 14 residues. Trimming took 0 bases from V and 5 from J, leaving 10 bases between them. CDR3 residues: CATSRDRAVYGYTF. The CDR3, as DNA: TGTGCCACCAGCAGAGATAGGGCAGTTTATGGCTACACCTTC.

This clonotype showed up just a few times. J is TRBJ2-3 and V is TRBV5-1; TRBD2 matches 11 bases. In germline, CDR1 is SGHRS, CDR2 YFSETQ. J lost 4 bases, V lost 5 bases, and 3 bases had no gene match. CDR3 length: 14 amino acids. The CDR3 reads CASRKGLAADTQYF. The CDR3 bases are TGCGCCAGCAGGAAGGGACTAGCGGCAGATACGCAGTATTTT.